This TCR beta chain was identified in a study of patients and donors after allogeneic stem cell transplantation. Via MiXCR, TCRdb re-called the RT-PCR reads, giving one row per CDR3 protein. The sample shows tens of thousands of distinct CDR3 sequences, about two fifths of them seen only once. The CDR3 is made up of 17 amino acids. Unmatched junction bases numbered 9, after V lost 5 bases and J lost 0 bases. In germline, CDR1 is SGHVS, CDR2 FQNEAQ. This chain links TRBV7-8 with TRBJ2-3, with 9 bases fitting TRBD1. Sequencing used blood, either unsorted or a sorted T cell fraction (not recorded which). The receptor was isolated from a human donor who was either an allogeneic HSCT recipient or a stem cell or donor lymphocyte infusion donor (not recorded which). It is not recorded whose cells these are; they may come from a transplant donor. For the CDR3, the DNA is TGTGCCAGCAGCCAGATCGACGGACAGGGGAGCACAGATACGCAGTATTTT. Protein sequence: CASSQIDGQGSTDTQYF.